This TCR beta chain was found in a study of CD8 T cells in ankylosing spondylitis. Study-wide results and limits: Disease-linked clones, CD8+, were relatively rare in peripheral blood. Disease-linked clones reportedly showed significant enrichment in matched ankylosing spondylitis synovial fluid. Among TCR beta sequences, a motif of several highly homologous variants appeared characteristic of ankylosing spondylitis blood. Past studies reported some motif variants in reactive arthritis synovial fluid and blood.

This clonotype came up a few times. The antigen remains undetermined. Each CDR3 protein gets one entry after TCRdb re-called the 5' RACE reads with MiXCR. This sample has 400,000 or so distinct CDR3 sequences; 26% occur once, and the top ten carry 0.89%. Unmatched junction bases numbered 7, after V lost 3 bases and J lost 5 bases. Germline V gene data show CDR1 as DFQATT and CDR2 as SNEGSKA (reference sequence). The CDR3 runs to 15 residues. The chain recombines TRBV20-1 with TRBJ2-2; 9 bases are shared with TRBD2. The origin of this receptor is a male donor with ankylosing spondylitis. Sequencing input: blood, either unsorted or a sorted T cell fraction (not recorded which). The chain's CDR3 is CSASLLAGSTGELFF. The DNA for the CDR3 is TGCAGTGCTAGCTTACTAGCGGGTAGTACCGGGGAGCTGTTTTTT.